These 8 T cell receptor beta chains were sequenced from one sample in a study of CD8+CD57+ T cells in acquired aplastic anemia (dated by TCRdb to about 2018). The sequencing machine was an Illumina HiSeq 2000. Profiling of TCR beta VDJ combinations and CDR3 sequences used genomic DNA as the template. In-frame beta chains were kept once TCRdb had trimmed the public reads at Q25 with fastp and called clones with MiXCR. CDR3 protein sequences are deduplicated, and each keeps its most common genes and DNA. This sample gives 200,000 to 250,000 distinct CDR3 sequences in total; roughly 60% of them show up just once. The ten most abundant clones make up about 60% of the sample. The patients picked for sequencing were ones in whom flow cytometry had shown an expansion of CD8+CD57+ cells. The sample comprised sorted CD4+, CD8+, or CD8+CD57+ T cells (not recorded which) from PBMCs. The receptors were sampled from a human donor with aplastic anemia.

The chain is built from TRBV25-1 and TRBJ2-7; TRBD1 agrees at 7 bases. The germline V gene has CDR1 MGHDK and CDR2 SYGVNS. The CDR3 extends over 13 amino acids. The V gene end was trimmed by 4 bases and the J gene end by 4 bases; junction bases not matched to a gene: 4. The CDR3 loop is CASSATGLYEQYF. The CDR3 DNA reads TGTGCCAGCAGTGCGACAGGGCTATACGAGCAGTACTTC.

The chain is built from TRBV2 and TRBJ1-1; D is perhaps TRBD1 (6 bases). The CDR3 contains 16 residues. V shed 6 bases and J shed 3 bases, with 20 bases lying between them. Germline CDR1 is SNHLY and CDR2 is FYNNEI. The DNA for the CDR3 is TGTGCCAGCAGCGATACCCTCGGGGGGCTGGACACTGAAGCTTTCTTT. Translating it yields CASSDTLGGLDTEAFF.

Points on this clonotype: A clone one base away is much larger, so this may be a read error. The chain carries TRBV10-3 and TRBJ2-1, with D perhaps TRBD1 (6 bases). Trimming removed 4 bases at V and 1 base at J, with 8 bases between. This CDR3 has 14 residues. Per the germline V gene, CDR1 is ENHRY and CDR2 is SYGVKD. This CDR3 is CAISARGSYNEQFF. DNA of the CDR3: TGTGCCATCAGTGCCAGGGGTTCCTACAATGAGCAGTTCTTC.

This clonotype was counted a single time. One junction end disagrees with the germline gene, perhaps due to a read error. The chain couples TRBV7-9 to TRBJ2-5; D remains ambiguous. Germline CDR1 reads SEHNR; CDR2 reads FQNEAQ (reference sequence). The CDR3 contains 13 residues. CDR3 DNA sequence: TGTGCCAGCAGCCAAGCCCTCCAAGGGACCCAGTACTTC. Its translation: CASSQALQGTQYF.

This clonotype was seen ten or more times. The chain couples TRBV19 to TRBJ1-2; D perhaps matches TRBD1 (6 bases). Germline CDR1 reads LNHDA; CDR2 reads SQIVND (reference sequence). The V end lost 3 bases, the J end lost 7 bases, and 15 bases lay between the germline ends. The CDR3 spans 14 residues. Here the CDR3 DNA reads TGTGCCAGTAGTATCGGGACGGGACACTCTGGCTACACCTTC. Amino acid sequence: CASSIGTGHSGYTF.

The V call is TRBV11-2, the J call TRBJ2-7; D might be TRBD2 (7 bases). V was pared by 6 bases and J by 5 bases, with 17 bases between. Germline values: CDR1 SGHAT, CDR2 FQNNGV. The CDR3 extends over 14 amino acids. For the CDR3, the DNA is TGTGCCAGCAGGGGGGGGCGGTCCCCCCACGAGCAGTACTTC. Translated, it gives CASRGGRSPHEQYF.

This chain joins TRBV7-2 and TRBJ2-1; 12 nucleotides match TRBD2. The CDR3 totals 15 residues. The V and J ends lost 5 bases and 4 bases, in that order; junction bases with no gene match: 3. Per germline, CDR1 SGHTA and CDR2 FQGNSA. The CDR3 reads CASSLGLAGYNEQFF. CDR3 in DNA: TGTGCCAGCAGCCTGGGACTAGCGGGTTACAATGAGCAGTTCTTC. The full variable domain, with the rest looked up from reference TRBV7-2 and TRBJ2-1, is GAGVSQSPSNKVTEKGKDVELRCDPISGHTALYWYRQSLGQGLEFLIYFQGNSAPDKSGLPSDRFSAERTGGSVSTLTIQRTQQEDSAVYLCASSLGLAGYNEQFFGPGTRLTVL.

The J gene is TRBJ1-6, the V gene TRBV2; TRBD1 is a possible D gene (6 bases). The V and J ends lost 8 bases and 7 bases respectively, with 18 bases between them. Germline CDR1 SNHLY, CDR2 FYNNEI. CDR3 size: 15 residues. CDR3 loop: CASCLNRASNSPLHF. In DNA, the CDR3 is TGTGCCAGCTGCTTAAACAGGGCGAGCAATTCACCCCTCCACTTT.